The 29 T cell receptor beta chains given below trace back to one sample, sequenced in a study of blood T cells in healthy people across ages. Alongside a J-beta primer mix, a sample-barcoded 5' primer served in a second PCR lasting roughly 6 to 11 cycles. TCRdb fed the 5' RACE reads into MiXCR, producing one record per CDR3 protein. The data hold 920,000 or so distinct CDR3 sequences, with 45% observed a single time. The sample comprised blood. The receptor set was obtained from a woman aged 60 to 75 in good health.

This chain links TRBV20-1 with TRBJ2-1; D not certain. The CDR3 loop spans 12 amino acids. CDR1 is DFQATT, CDR2 SNEGSKA, per germline (reference sequence). The V end lost 1 base, the J end lost 9 bases, and 10 bases lay between the germline ends. CDR3 DNA: TGCAGTGCTAGAGTTGGTGAGTTTGAGCAGTTCTTC. This sequence encodes CSARVGEFEQFF.

This chain connects TRBV14 to TRBJ2-5, with TRBD1 as a possible D gene (6 bases). The DNA matches TRBJ2-7 better at its end, which makes the J call doubtful. The CDR3 runs to 16 residues. The germline gives CDR1 SGHDN, CDR2 FVKESK. CDR3 amino acids: CASSQSPGRGLYEQYF. The DNA for the CDR3 is TGTGCCAGCAGCCAGAGCCCCGGCAGGGGTCTATACGAGCAGTACTTC.

CDR3 protein: CASSLGRQNEKLFF. DNA for the CDR3: TGTGCCAGTAGCCTGGGAAGACAGAATGAAAAACTGTTTTTT. V gene TRBV19 combines with J gene TRBJ1-4; weak D call: TRBD1 (5 bases). Trimming shortened V by 6 bases and J by 5 bases, and 13 bases separated the two germline ends. This CDR3 has 14 amino acids. Germline V gene data show CDR1 as LNHDA and CDR2 as SQIVND (reference sequence). Supplemented by reference TRBV19 and TRBJ1-4, the full variable domain reads DGGITQSPKYLFRKEGQNVTLSCEQNLNHDAMYWYRQDPGQGLRLIYYSQIVNDFQKGDIAEGYSVSREKKESFPLTVTSAQKNPTAFYLCASSLGRQNEKLFFGSGTQLSVL.

This clonotype was picked up a small number of times. This chain joins TRBV20-1 and TRBJ2-4, with 7 nucleotides matching TRBD2. Germline lookup yields CDR1 DFQATT and CDR2 SNEGSKA (reference sequence). The V and J ends lost 5 bases and 5 bases, in that order; junction bases with no gene match: 3. The CDR3 has 12 amino acids. Here the CDR3 reads CSALGGQNIQYF. Here the CDR3 DNA reads TGCAGTGCTTTGGGAGGGCAAAACATTCAGTACTTC.

In this sample, this clonotype turned up once. This chain joins TRBV5-6 and TRBJ2-1; 14 nucleotides match TRBD2. The CDR3 spans 18 residues. V gave up 3 bases and J gave up 7 bases; unmatched junction bases: 12. Per germline, CDR1 SGHDT and CDR2 YYEEEE. This chain's CDR3 is CASSSGTSGSPGGNEQFF. CDR3 bases: TGTGCCAGCAGCTCCGGGACTAGCGGGAGCCCAGGGGGGAATGAGCAGTTCTTC.

Note on this clonotype: A junction boundary mismatches the germline segment, possibly from a read error. This rearrangement joins TRBV3-1 to TRBJ1-1; D call uncertain. Germline assignment: CDR1 LGHDT and CDR2 YNNKEL (reference sequence). CDR3 length: 15 residues. CDR3 sequence reads: CTSSQGRGFGTEAFF. The CDR3, as DNA: TGTACCAGCAGCCAAGGGCGGGGTTTTGGCACTGAAGCTTTCTTT. Together with reference TRBV3-1 and TRBJ1-1, the CDR3 gives the full variable domain: DTAVSQTPKYLVTQMGNDKSIKCEQNLGHDTMYWYKQDSKKFLKIMFSYNNKELIINETVPNRFSPKSPDKAHLNLHINSLELGDSAVYFCTSSQGRGFGTEAFFGQGTRLTVV.

The chain recombines TRBV2 with TRBJ2-1; a possible D gene is TRBD1 (7 bases). The V gene's germline CDR1 is SNHLY and CDR2 FYNNEI. The CDR3 has 13 amino acids. V lost 8 bases to trimming and J lost 9 bases, with 17 bases between them. The CDR3 DNA follows: TGTGCCAGCCACGCAGGTCAGGGGGGTGAGCAGTTCTTC. It translates to CASHAGQGGEQFF.

The chain uses TRBV28 and TRBJ1-6; D is uncertain. The length of the CDR3 is 11 residues. V lost 6 bases and J 13 bases, leaving 10 bases between the germline ends. Germline loops: CDR1 MDHEN, CDR2 SYDVKM. CDR3: CASSDFGPLHF. DNA of the CDR3: TGTGCCAGCAGCGACTTTGGGCCCCTCCACTTT. The whole variable domain, remainder taken from reference TRBV28 and TRBJ1-6, is DVKVTQSSRYLVKRTGEKVFLECVQDMDHENMFWYRQDPGLGLRLIYFSYDVKMKEKGDIPEGYSVSREKKERFSLILESASTNQTSMYLCASSDFGPLHFGNGTRLTVT.

Turning to this clonotype: Germline is not matched at one junction end, which may reflect a read error. The chain couples TRBV10-2 to TRBJ2-1, with a weak D call TRBD2 (5 bases). The CDR3 spans 14 residues. Germline V lookup: CDR1 WSHSY, CDR2 SAAADI. The DNA for the CDR3 is TGCGCCAGCAGGGAGTCTGTCGGGGTTTCTGAGCAGTTCTTC. Encoded protein: CASRESVGVSEQFF.

The V call is TRBV6-5, the J call TRBJ2-7; the D gene could be TRBD1 or TRBD2 (5 bases each). Germline CDR1 and CDR2: MNHEY and SVGAGI. The germline V and J ends were trimmed by 1 base and 0 bases, with 7 bases remaining between them. The CDR3 has 14 residues. This CDR3 reads CASSYFGGSYEQYF. For the CDR3, the DNA is TGTGCCAGCAGTTACTTTGGGGGCTCCTACGAGCAGTACTTC.

This clonotype was observed a handful of times. The chain recombines TRBV24-1 with TRBJ1-2; TRBD1 agrees at 8 bases. Germline V gene lookup returns CDR1 KGHDR and CDR2 SFDVKD. Trimming removed 4 bases from V and 6 bases from J; junction bases left unmatched: 6. This CDR3 has 14 amino acids. CDR3 loop: CATSDSDRVDGYTF. In nucleotides, the CDR3 is TGTGCCACCAGTGACTCGGACAGGGTGGATGGCTACACCTTC.

V is TRBV7-2 and J is TRBJ2-1; 8 positions match TRBD1. This CDR3 spans 15 amino acids. Germline CDR1 and CDR2: SGHTA and FQGNSA. V dropped 1 base and J dropped 8; count of bases not matched to a gene: 7. This CDR3 is CASSLGQGRGDEQFF. CDR3 coding DNA: TGTGCCAGCAGCTTAGGACAGGGGCGGGGCGATGAGCAGTTCTTC. The entire variable domain, with the rest obtained from reference TRBV7-2 and TRBJ2-1, is as follows: GAGVSQSPSNKVTEKGKDVELRCDPISGHTALYWYRQSLGQGLEFLIYFQGNSAPDKSGLPSDRFSAERTGGSVSTLTIQRTQQEDSAVYLCASSLGQGRGDEQFFGPGTRLTVL.

The chain links TRBV20-1 to TRBJ1-5; no firm D call. Germline loops: CDR1 DFQATT, CDR2 SNEGSKA (reference sequence). The CDR3 contains 14 residues. In nucleotides, the CDR3 is TGCAGCGTTTTCAGGTTAGATAGCAATCAGCCCCAGCATTTT. Its translation is CSVFRLDSNQPQHF.

V and J are TRBV13 and TRBJ2-7, with D perhaps matching TRBD2 (7 bases). V lost 5 bases to trimming and J lost 2 bases, with 19 bases between them. Per the germline V gene, CDR1 is PRHDT and CDR2 is FYEKMQ (reference sequence). CDR3 length: 16 amino acids. CDR3 nucleotides: TGTGCCAGCAGCCCGAGGGGGAGGGGCCAGACCTACGAGCAGTACTTC. Its translation: CASSPRGRGQTYEQYF.

In regard to this clonotype: It may be a read error: a sequence one base away is much more abundant. The gene calls are TRBV18 and TRBJ2-5, with 8 bases that match TRBD2. The CDR3 contains 14 residues. The germline gives CDR1 KGHSH, CDR2 LQKENI. CDR3 in DNA: TGTGCCGGCTCACCAAGCGGGAGCCTCGATGAGCAGTACTTC. Translation gives CAGSPSGSLDEQYF.

V usage is TRBV20-1 and J usage is TRBJ2-7, with 7 positions matching TRBD2. Per germline, CDR1 DFQATT and CDR2 SNEGSKA (reference sequence). This CDR3 is built from 15 residues. The J segment lost 5 bases and the V segment lost 3 bases, leaving 13 bases of the junction unmatched. CDR3 sequence reads: CSASAGLEKKDEQYF. The CDR3 coding sequence is TGCAGTGCTAGCGCCGGACTAGAGAAAAAGGACGAGCAGTACTTC.

This chain links TRBV3-1 with TRBJ2-5, with D perhaps given as TRBD1 or TRBD2 (5 bases each). Germline V gives CDR1 LGHDT, CDR2 YNNKEL (reference sequence). The CDR3 has 16 amino acids. V was clipped by 0 bases and J by 0 bases, with 11 bases between them. CDR3 in DNA: TGTGCCAGCAGCCAAGATGGAACGGGACACCAAGAGACCCAGTACTTC. Amino acid sequence: CASSQDGTGHQETQYF.

This rearrangement joins TRBV14 to TRBJ2-7; 7 positions agree with TRBD1. Trimming took 6 bases from V and 0 from J; bases not matched to a gene: 5. CDR3 length: 14 residues. In germline, CDR1 is SGHDN, CDR2 FVKESK. CDR3 coding DNA: TGTGCCAGCAGTCGCAGGGGGATCTCCTACGAGCAGTACTTC. Translated, it gives CASSRRGISYEQYF.

As to this clonotype: This may be a read error: a much more frequent sequence differs by one nucleotide. V usage is TRBV3-1 and J usage is TRBJ2-5; D call uncertain. Per the germline V gene, CDR1 is LGHDT and CDR2 is YNNKEL (reference sequence). Trimming took off 2 bases at V and 5 bases at J, with 6 bases between the two ends. The CDR3 contains 12 residues. Here the CDR3 DNA reads TGTGCCAGCAGCCAACTAGAGGAGACCCAGTACTTC. Its translation: CASSQLEETQYF.

This clonotype was observed a handful of times. V is TRBV13 and J is TRBJ2-7, with 9 bases identical to TRBD2. This CDR3 is built from 15 residues. After removal of 5 bases from V and 2 bases from J, the junction contained 7 bases not matched to a gene. Germline CDR1 and CDR2: PRHDT and FYEKMQ (reference sequence). The CDR3 sequence: CASSRSSGKAYEQYF. In DNA form, the CDR3 reads TGTGCCAGCAGCCGATCTAGCGGGAAAGCCTACGAGCAGTACTTC.

This clonotype was detected only once. The chain combines TRBV7-8 with TRBJ2-5, with D maybe TRBD1 (6 bases). The V gene lost 5 bases and the J gene lost 4 bases, with 17 bases spanning the gap. Germline loops: CDR1 SGHVS, CDR2 FQNEAQ. The CDR3 contains 15 residues. The CDR3 DNA reads TGTGCCAGCAGCCCTTTTTTTCGCAGGGGAGAGACCCAGTACTTC. Translation gives CASSPFFRRGETQYF.

In its sample, this clonotype was seen once. The junction departs from germline at one end; a sequencing error may be responsible. This chain links TRBV28 with TRBJ2-3; the D is unclear. The CDR3 is made up of 13 amino acids. CDR1 is MDHEN and CDR2 is SYDVKM in the germline V gene. Here the CDR3 reads CVSSLALGDTQYF. CDR3 coding DNA: TGTGTCAGCAGTTTAGCCTTAGGAGATACGCAGTATTTT.

The chain has TRBV7-9 and TRBJ2-5; 14 bases line up with TRBD2. V shed 1 base and J 11 bases; nucleotides not matched to a gene: 12. CDR1 is SEHNR, CDR2 FQNEAQ, per germline (reference sequence). This CDR3 region has 17 residues. The CDR3 region is CASSLGIGTSGSDEQYF. The CDR3 region has the DNA TGTGCCAGCAGCTTAGGGATAGGGACTAGCGGGAGCGATGAGCAGTACTTC.

The rearrangement uses TRBV27 and TRBJ2-3, with TRBD1 as a possible D gene (5 bases). The CDR3 has 15 amino acids. CDR1 MNHEY and CDR2 SMNVEV come from the germline V gene (reference sequence). V shed 8 bases and J shed 2 bases, with 17 bases lying between them. CDR3 sequence: CASSRRGRDTDTQYF. The CDR3 DNA reads as TGTGCCAGCTCGAGAAGGGGAAGGGACACAGATACGCAGTATTTT.

V gene TRBV5-1 combines with J gene TRBJ2-7; 9 nucleotides line up with TRBD1. Germline values: CDR1 SGHRS, CDR2 YFSETQ. The CDR3 has 14 amino acids. V was clipped by 4 bases and J by 3 bases; unmatched bases: 5. In DNA form, the CDR3 reads TGCGCCAGCAGCGGGACAGGGACAAACTACGAGCAGTACTTC. Its translation: CASSGTGTNYEQYF.

The V and J genes are TRBV4-1 and TRBJ1-6; D remains unclear. Trimming took off 6 bases at V and 10 bases at J, with 10 bases between the two ends. Germline CDR1 MGHRA, CDR2 YSYEKL. CDR3 length equals 12 residues. CDR3 DNA: TGCGCCAGCAGTCACCCATTGTCACCCCTCCACTTT. It is translated as CASSHPLSPLHF.

CDR3 residues: CASTPVDLDYEQYF. The CDR3 DNA reads TGTGCCAGCACCCCAGTTGACCTAGACTACGAGCAGTACTTC. The chain combines TRBV28 with TRBJ2-5; D not certain. The end of the DNA aligns better with TRBJ2-7, so the J call may be wrong. Germline-derived CDR1 and CDR2 are MDHEN and SYDVKM. This CDR3 is built from 14 residues.

The CDR3, as DNA: TGTGCCAGCAGCTTAGCGACGTCCGGGATTGAACAGCCCCAGCATTTT. It codes for CASSLATSGIEQPQHF. The chain carries TRBV7-9 and TRBJ1-5; D gene uncertain. Trimming took 0 bases from V and 7 from J, leaving 16 bases between them. This CDR3 has 16 residues. Germline values: CDR1 SEHNR, CDR2 FQNEAQ (reference sequence).

The chain couples TRBV4-2 to TRBJ2-7; TRBD1 agrees at 8 bases. Losses at the gene ends were 3 bases for V and 1 base for J; bases not matched to a gene: 5. This CDR3 comprises 15 residues. Per germline, CDR1 LGHNA and CDR2 YNFKEQ. The CDR3 DNA reads as TGTGCCAGCAGCCACGGACAGGGAAGTTCCTACGAGCAGTACTTC. It specifies CASSHGQGSSYEQYF.